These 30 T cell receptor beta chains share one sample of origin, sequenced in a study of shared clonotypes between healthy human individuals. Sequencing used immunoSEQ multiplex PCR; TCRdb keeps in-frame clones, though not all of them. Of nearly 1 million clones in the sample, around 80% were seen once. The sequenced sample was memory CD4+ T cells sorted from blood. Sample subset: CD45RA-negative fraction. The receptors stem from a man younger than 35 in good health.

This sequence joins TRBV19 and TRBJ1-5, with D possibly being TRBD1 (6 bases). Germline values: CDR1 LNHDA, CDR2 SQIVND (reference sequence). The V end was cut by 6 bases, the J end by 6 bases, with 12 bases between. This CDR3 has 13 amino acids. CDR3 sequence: CASSMGRGQPQHF. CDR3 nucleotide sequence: TGTGCCAGTAGCATGGGCAGGGGTCAGCCCCAGCATTTT. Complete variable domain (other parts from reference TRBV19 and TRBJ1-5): DGGITQSPKYLFRKEGQNVTLSCEQNLNHDAMYWYRQDPGQGLRLIYYSQIVNDFQKGDIAEGYSVSREKKESFPLTVTSAQKNPTAFYLCASSMGRGQPQHFGDGTRLSIL.

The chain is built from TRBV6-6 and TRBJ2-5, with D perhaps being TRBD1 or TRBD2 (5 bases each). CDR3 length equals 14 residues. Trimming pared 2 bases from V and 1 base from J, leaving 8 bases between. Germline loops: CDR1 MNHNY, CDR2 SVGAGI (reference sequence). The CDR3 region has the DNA TGTGCCAGCAGTTACCCCGGGGCCCAAGAGACCCAGTACTTC. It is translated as CASSYPGAQETQYF.

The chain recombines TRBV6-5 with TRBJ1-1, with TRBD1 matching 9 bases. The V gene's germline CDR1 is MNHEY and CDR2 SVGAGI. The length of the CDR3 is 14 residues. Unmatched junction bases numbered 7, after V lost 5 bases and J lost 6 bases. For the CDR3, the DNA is TGTGCCAGCAGTGGGGGACAGGGAAGGGCTGAAGCTTTCTTT. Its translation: CASSGGQGRAEAFF.

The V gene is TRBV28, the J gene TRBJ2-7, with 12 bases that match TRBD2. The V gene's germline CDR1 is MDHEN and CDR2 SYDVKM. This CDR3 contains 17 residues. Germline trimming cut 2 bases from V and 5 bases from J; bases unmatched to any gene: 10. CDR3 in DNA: TGTGCCAGCAGTTTAACGCCTCAAACTAGCGGGGGGCACGAGCAGTACTTC. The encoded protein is CASSLTPQTSGGHEQYF.

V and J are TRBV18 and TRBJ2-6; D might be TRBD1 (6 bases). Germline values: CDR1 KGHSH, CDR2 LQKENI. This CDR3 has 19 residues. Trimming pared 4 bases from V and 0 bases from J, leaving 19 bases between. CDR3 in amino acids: CASSLSPGQGSSGANVLTF. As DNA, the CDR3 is TGTGCCAGCTCACTCTCCCCGGGGCAGGGGAGCTCTGGGGCCAACGTCCTGACTTTC.

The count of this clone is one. DNA of the CDR3: TGTGCCAGCTCACGGAATGAAGAGACCCAGTACTTC. It encodes CASSRNEETQYF. V is TRBV18 and J is TRBJ2-5; unclear D gene. This CDR3 is 12 amino acids long. Germline CDR1 is KGHSH and CDR2 is LQKENI. V lost 4 bases to trimming and J lost 3 bases, with 6 bases between them. The entire variable domain, with the rest obtained from reference TRBV18 and TRBJ2-5, is as follows: NAGVMQNPRHLVRRRGQEARLRCSPMKGHSHVYWYRQLPEEGLKFMVYLQKENIIDESGMPKERFSAEFPKEGPSILRIQQVVRGDSAAYFCASSRNEETQYFGPGTRLLVL.

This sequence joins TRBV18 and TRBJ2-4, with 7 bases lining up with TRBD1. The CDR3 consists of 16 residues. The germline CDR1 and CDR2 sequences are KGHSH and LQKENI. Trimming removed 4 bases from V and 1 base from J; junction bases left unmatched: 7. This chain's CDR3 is CASSQTGVQAKNIQYF. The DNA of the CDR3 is TGTGCCAGCTCACAAACAGGGGTCCAGGCCAAAAACATTCAGTACTTC.

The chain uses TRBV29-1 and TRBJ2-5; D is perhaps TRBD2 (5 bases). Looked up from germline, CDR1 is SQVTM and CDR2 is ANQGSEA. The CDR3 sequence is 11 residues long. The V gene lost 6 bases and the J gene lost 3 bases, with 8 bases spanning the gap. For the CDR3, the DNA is TGCAGCGTCGGGGAGAAAGAGACCCAGTACTTC. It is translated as CSVGEKETQYF.

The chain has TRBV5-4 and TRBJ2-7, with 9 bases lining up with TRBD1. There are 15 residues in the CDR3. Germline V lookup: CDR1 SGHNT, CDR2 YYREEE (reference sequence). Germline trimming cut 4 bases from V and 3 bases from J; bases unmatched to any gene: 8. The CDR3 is CASSQAGTGRYEQYF. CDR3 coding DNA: TGTGCCAGCAGCCAGGCCGGGACAGGGCGCTACGAGCAGTACTTC.

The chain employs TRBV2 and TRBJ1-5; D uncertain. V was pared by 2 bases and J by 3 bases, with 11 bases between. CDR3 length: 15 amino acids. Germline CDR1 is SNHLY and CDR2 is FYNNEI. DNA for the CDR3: TGTGCCAGCAGTGAAACGGAGCAGGTCAATCAGCCCCAGCATTTT. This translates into CASSETEQVNQPQHF.

The CDR3 region has the DNA TGCGCCAGCAGCCTGTCGCAGGCATGGAATTCACCCCTCCACTTT. This gives the protein CASSLSQAWNSPLHF. The chain employs TRBV5-1 and TRBJ1-6, with D unclear. The V end lost 4 bases, the J end lost 7 bases, and 15 bases lay between the germline ends. The CDR3 has 15 amino acids. The germline gives CDR1 SGHRS, CDR2 YFSETQ.

For the CDR3, the DNA is TGTGCCAGCAGTTCTCCGGACAGGGGGATCCCTGAAGCTTTCTTT. It codes for CASSSPDRGIPEAFF. The chain couples TRBV28 to TRBJ1-1; TRBD1 matches at 10 bases. With 4 bases clipped from V and 6 bases from J, the junction kept 8 bases outside the gene matches. The CDR3 length is 15 residues. The germline V gene encodes CDR1 MDHEN and CDR2 SYDVKM.

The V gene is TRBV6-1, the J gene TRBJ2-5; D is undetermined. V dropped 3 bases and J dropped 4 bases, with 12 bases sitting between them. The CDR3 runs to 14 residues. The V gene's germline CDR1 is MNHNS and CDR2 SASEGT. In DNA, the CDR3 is TGTGCCAGCAGTGAGGAGCTGGAGAGAGAGACCCAGTACTTC. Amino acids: CASSEELERETQYF.

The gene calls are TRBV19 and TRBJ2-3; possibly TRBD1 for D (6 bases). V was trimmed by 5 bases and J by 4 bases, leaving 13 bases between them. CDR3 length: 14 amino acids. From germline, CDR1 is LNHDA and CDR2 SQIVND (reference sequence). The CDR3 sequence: CASSSGTSADTQYF. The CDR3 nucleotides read TGTGCCAGTAGTTCAGGGACATCTGCAGATACGCAGTATTTT. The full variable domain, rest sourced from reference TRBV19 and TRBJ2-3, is DGGITQSPKYLFRKEGQNVTLSCEQNLNHDAMYWYRQDPGQGLRLIYYSQIVNDFQKGDIAEGYSVSREKKESFPLTVTSAQKNPTAFYLCASSSGTSADTQYFGPGTRLTVL.

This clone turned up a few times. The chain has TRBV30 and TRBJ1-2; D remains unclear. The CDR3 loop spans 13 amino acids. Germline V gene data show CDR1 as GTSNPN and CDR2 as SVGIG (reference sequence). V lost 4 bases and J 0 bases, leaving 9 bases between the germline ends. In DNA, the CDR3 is TGTGCCTGGATAGCCAGGTCTAACTATGGCTACACCTTC. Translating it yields CAWIARSNYGYTF. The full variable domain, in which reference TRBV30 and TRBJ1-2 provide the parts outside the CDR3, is SQTIHQWPATLVQPVGSPLSLECTVEGTSNPNLYWYRQAAGRGLQLLFYSVGIGQISSEVPQNLSASRPQDRQFILSSKKLLLSDSGFYLCAWIARSNYGYTFGSGTRLTVV.

The CDR3 spells CAISESAGLGETQYF. Written as DNA, the CDR3 is TGTGCCATCAGTGAGTCGGCAGGGTTAGGGGAGACCCAGTACTTC. The genes are TRBV10-3 and TRBJ2-5; TRBD1 is a possible D gene (5 bases). This CDR3 is built from 15 residues. V shed 0 bases and J shed 5 bases, with 13 bases lying between them. Germline V lookup: CDR1 ENHRY, CDR2 SYGVKD.

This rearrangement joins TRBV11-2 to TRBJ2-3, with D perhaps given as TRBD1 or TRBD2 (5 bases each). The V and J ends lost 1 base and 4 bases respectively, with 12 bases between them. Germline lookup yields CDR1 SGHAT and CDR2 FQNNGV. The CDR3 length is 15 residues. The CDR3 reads CASSLGGFPADTQYF. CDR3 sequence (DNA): TGTGCCAGCAGCTTAGGGGGGTTTCCCGCAGATACGCAGTATTTT.

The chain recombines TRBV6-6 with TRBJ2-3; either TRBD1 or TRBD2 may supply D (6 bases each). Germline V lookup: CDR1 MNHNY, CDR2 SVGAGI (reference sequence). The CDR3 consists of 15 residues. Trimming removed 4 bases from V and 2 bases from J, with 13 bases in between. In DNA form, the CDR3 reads TGTGCCAGCAGTTCCAGTTGGGGGGCCACAGATACGCAGTATTTT. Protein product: CASSSSWGATDTQYF.

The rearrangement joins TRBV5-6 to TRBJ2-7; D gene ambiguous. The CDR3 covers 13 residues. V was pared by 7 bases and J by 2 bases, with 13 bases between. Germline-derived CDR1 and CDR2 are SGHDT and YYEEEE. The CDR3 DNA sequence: TGTGCCAGCCAAAGGGAACGGGCCTACGAGCAGTACTTC. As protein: CASQRERAYEQYF.

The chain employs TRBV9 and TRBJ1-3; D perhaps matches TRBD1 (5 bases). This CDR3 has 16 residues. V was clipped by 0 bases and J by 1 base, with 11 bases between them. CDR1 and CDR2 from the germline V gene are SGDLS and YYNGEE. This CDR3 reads CASSVGTSFSGNTIYF. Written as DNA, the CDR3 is TGTGCCAGCAGCGTAGGGACATCCTTTTCTGGAAACACCATATATTTT.

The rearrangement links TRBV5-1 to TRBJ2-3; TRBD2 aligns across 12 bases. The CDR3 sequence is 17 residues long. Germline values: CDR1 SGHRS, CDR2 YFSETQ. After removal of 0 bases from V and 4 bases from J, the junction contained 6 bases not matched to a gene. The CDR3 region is CASSLEPSGGASDTQYF. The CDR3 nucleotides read TGCGCCAGCAGCTTGGAGCCTAGCGGGGGGGCATCAGATACGCAGTATTTT.

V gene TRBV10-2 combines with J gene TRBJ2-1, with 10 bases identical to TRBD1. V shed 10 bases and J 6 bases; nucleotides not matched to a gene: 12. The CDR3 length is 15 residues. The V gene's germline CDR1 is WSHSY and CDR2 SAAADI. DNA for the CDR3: TGCGCCACAAGGGACAGGGACAGGGGCGCCAATGAGCAGTTCTTC. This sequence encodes CATRDRDRGANEQFF.

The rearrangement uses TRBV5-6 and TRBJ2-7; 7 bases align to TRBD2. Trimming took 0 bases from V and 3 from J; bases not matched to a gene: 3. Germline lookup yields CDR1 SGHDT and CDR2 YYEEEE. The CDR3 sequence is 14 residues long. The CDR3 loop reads CASSLGLAHYEQYF. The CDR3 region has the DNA TGTGCCAGCAGCTTGGGACTAGCCCACTACGAGCAGTACTTC. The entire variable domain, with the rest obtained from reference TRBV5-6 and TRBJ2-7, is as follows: DAGVTQSPTHLIKTRGQQVTLRCSPKSGHDTVSWYQQALGQGPQFIFQYYEEEERQRGNFPDRFSGHQFPNYSSELNVNALLLGDSALYLCASSLGLAHYEQYFGPGTRLTVT.

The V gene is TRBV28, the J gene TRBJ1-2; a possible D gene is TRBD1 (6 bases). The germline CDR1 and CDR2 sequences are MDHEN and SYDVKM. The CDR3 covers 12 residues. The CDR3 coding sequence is TGTGCGCATTTAGGGGAGGGGGATGGCTACACCTTC. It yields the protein CAHLGEGDGYTF.

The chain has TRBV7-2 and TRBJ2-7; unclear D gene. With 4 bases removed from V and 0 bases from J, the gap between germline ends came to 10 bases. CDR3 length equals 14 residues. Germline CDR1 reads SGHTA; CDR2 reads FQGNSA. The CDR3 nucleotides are TGTGCCAGCAGCTCCTACAAGTCCTCCTACGAGCAGTACTTC. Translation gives CASSSYKSSYEQYF.

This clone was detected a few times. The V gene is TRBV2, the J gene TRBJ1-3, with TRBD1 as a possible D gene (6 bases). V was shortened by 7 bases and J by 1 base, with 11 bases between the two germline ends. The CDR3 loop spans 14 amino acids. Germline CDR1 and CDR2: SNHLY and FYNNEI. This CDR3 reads CASTGGTSGNTIYF. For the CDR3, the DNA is TGTGCCAGCACGGGGGGCACATCTGGAAACACCATATATTTT.

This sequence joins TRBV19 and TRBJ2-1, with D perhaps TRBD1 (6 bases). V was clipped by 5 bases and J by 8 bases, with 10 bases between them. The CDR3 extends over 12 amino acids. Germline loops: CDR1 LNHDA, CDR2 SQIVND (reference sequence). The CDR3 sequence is CASSVRGDEQFF. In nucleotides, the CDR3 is TGTGCCAGTAGTGTCAGGGGTGATGAGCAGTTCTTC.

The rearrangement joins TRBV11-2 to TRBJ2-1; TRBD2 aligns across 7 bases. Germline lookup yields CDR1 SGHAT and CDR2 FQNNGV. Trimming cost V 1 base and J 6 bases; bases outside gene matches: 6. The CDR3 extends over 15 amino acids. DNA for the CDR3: TGTGCCAGCAGCTTAGGGGGAGGGCCTATCAATGAGCAGTTCTTC. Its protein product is CASSLGGGPINEQFF.

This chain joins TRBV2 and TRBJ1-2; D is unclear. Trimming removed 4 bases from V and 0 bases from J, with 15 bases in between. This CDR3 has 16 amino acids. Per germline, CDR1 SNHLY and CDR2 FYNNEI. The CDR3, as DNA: TGTGCCAGCAGTGTGGTGCCGAGGTTAGCTAACTATGGCTACACCTTC. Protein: CASSVVPRLANYGYTF.

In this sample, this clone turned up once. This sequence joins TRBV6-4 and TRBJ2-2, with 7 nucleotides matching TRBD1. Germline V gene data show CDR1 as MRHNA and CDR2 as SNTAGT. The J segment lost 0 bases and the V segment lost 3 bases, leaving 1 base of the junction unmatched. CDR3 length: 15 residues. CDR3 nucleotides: TGTGCCAGCAGTGATCAGGGGGCGAACACCGGGGAGCTGTTTTTT. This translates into CASSDQGANTGELFF.